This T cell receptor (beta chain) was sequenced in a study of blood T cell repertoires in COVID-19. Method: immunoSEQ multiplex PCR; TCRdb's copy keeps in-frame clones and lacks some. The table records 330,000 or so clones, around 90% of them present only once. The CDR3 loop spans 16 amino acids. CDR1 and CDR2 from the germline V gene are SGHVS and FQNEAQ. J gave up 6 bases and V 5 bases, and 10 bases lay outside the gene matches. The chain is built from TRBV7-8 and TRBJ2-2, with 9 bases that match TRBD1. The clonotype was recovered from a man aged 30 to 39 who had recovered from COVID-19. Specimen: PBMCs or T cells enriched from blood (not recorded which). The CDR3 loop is CASSGSARDRAGELFF. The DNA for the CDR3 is TGTGCCAGCAGCGGAAGTGCTCGGGACAGGGCCGGGGAGCTGTTTTTT.